These 8 T cell receptor beta chains were sequenced from one sample in a study of T cell clonality in common variable immunodeficiency. Study-level results: Reportedly, TCR beta sequences from common variable immunodeficiency showed fewer deletions and N-nucleotide insertions.

Their antigens are not known. TCRdb keeps only in-frame clones here, not all; method: immunoSEQ multiplex PCR. The sample has almost 20,000 clones, none seen only once. The sequenced material came from peripheral blood mononuclear cells. Source of these receptors: a human donor with common variable immunodeficiency.

In this sample, this clone turned up a few times. The part of the CDR3 DNA that was read is TGTGCCAGTAGCCTCGGACTAGCGGCTTACAATGAG. Translating gives CASSLGLAAYNE. The CDR3 in full is CASSLGLAAYNEQFF. This chain connects TRBV19 to TRBJ2-1, with 10 bases that match TRBD2. The missing CDR3 end, 3 residues past where the read stops, is filled in from the germline J gene. V lost 6 bases, J lost 4 bases, and 6 bases stayed unmatched. The V gene's germline CDR1 is LNHDA and CDR2 SQIVND (reference sequence). The CDR3 has 15 residues.

This clone was seen only a few times. The read terminates 3 residues before the CDR3 end, so the remaining end is supplied by the germline J gene. The genes are TRBV2 and TRBJ1-1; TRBD1 aligns across 8 bases. V gave up 6 bases and J gave up 1 base; unmatched junction bases: 1. The CDR3 covers 13 residues. Germline V gene data show CDR1 as SNHLY and CDR2 as FYNNEI. The CDR3 loop reads CASSGQGNTEAFF. The sequenced part of the CDR3 DNA is TGTGCCAGCAGCGGACAGGGGAACACTGAA.

Regarding this clone: Read coverage stops 3 residues before the CDR3 terminus; the germline J gene supplies the remainder. The chain combines TRBV19 with TRBJ2-3, with 8 bases matching TRBD1. V shed 2 bases, J shed 0 bases, and the junction held 1 base outside the gene matches. The germline V gene encodes CDR1 LNHDA and CDR2 SQIVND (reference sequence). The CDR3 spans 15 residues. The CDR3 region is CASSIRTGSTDTQYF. CDR3 bases read: TGTGCCAGTAGTATACGGACAGGGAGCACAGATACG.

In the case of this clone: The CDR3 end is not reached by the read, which stops 3 residues before it; the germline J gene fills it in. The genes are TRBV7-9 and TRBJ1-1, with 7 bases matching TRBD1. The CDR3 length is 12 residues. The germline V gene encodes CDR1 SEHNR and CDR2 FQNEAQ (reference sequence). Trimming cost V 4 bases and J 7 bases; bases outside gene matches: 3. The part of the CDR3 DNA that was read is TGTGCCAGCAGCTCCCGGGACAGTGAA. Translating gives CASSSRDSE. The complete CDR3 sequence is CASSSRDSEAFF.

This clone was seen a few times. The read falls 3 residues short of the CDR3 end, and the missing part is taken from the germline J gene. The V gene is TRBV18, the J gene TRBJ1-1; 11 positions match TRBD1. Germline V gene sequence: CDR1 KGHSH, CDR2 LQKENI. J gave up 5 bases and V 4 bases, and 3 bases lay outside the gene matches. This CDR3 is 14 amino acids long. CDR3 bases read: TGTGCCAGCTCACTCGGGACAGGGGGGACTGAA. Its translation: CASSLGTGGTE. The complete CDR3 reads CASSLGTGGTEAFF.

This clone appeared a few times. The CDR3 extends 3 residues past the end of the read, so its final part is completed from the germline J gene. V and J are TRBV7-8 and TRBJ2-5, with a weak D call TRBD2 (5 bases). Germline V gives CDR1 SGHVS, CDR2 FQNEAQ. CDR3 size: 14 residues. Trimming left V 5 bases short and J 0 bases short, with 10 bases between. CDR3 DNA, as far as it was read: TGTGCCAGCAGCCCTGGACTGCACCAAGAGACC. It translates to CASSPGLHQET. The CDR3 as a whole reads CASSPGLHQETQYF. Looking up the rest from reference TRBV7-8 and TRBJ2-5 gives the full variable domain: GAGVSQSPRYKVAKRGQDVALRCDPISGHVSLFWYQQALGQGPEFLTYFQNEAQLDKSGLPSDRFFAERPEGSVSTLKIQRTQQEDSAVYLCASSPGLHQETQYFGPGTRLLVL.

A note on this clone: The read terminates 3 residues ahead of where the CDR3 ends, so the germline J gene completes it. The V and J genes are TRBV30 and TRBJ1-2; D not resolved. V was pared by 1 base and J by 0 bases, with 9 bases between. Germline CDR1 reads GTSNPN; CDR2 reads SVGIG (reference sequence). This CDR3 contains 14 residues. The sequenced CDR3 bases are TGTGCCTGGAGTGAGAACGAGGCTAACTATGGC. It yields the protein CAWSENEANYG. The full CDR3 reads CAWSENEANYGYTF. The full variable domain, its missing parts supplied by reference TRBV30 and TRBJ1-2, is SQTIHQWPATLVQPVGSPLSLECTVEGTSNPNLYWYRQAAGRGLQLLFYSVGIGQISSEVPQNLSASRPQDRQFILSSKKLLLSDSGFYLCAWSENEANYGYTFGSGTRLTVV.

About this clone itself: Read data end 3 residues before the CDR3 end; the end is taken from the germline J gene. This sequence joins TRBV30 and TRBJ2-4; no reliable D call. This CDR3 spans 14 amino acids. V shed 4 bases and J shed 1 base, with 11 bases lying between them. The germline gives CDR1 GTSNPN, CDR2 SVGIG (reference sequence). This CDR3 is CAWTQFGAKNIQYF. The sequenced CDR3 bases are TGTGCCTGGACCCAGTTTGGTGCCAAAAACATT.